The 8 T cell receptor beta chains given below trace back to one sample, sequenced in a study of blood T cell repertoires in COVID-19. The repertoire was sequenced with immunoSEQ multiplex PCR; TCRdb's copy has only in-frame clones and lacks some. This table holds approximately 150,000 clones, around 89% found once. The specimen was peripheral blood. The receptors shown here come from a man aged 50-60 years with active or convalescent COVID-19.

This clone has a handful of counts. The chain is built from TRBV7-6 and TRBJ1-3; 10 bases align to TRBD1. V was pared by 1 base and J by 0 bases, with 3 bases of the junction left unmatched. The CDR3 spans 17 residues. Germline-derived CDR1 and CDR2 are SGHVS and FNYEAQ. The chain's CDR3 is CASSLGQGAYSGNTIYF. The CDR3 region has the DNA TGTGCCAGCAGCTTAGGACAGGGGGCTTACTCTGGAAACACCATATATTTT.

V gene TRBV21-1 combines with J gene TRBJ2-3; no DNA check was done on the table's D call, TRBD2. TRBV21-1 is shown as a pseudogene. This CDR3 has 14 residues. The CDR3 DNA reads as TGTGCCAGCAGAACCCAGCGGAGCACAGATACGCAGTATTTT. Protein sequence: CASRTQRSTDTQYF.

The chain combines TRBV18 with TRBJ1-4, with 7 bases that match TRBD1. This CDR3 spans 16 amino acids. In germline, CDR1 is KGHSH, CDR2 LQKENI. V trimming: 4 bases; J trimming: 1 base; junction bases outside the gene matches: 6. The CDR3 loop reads CASSLRQGRTNEKLFF. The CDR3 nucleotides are TGTGCCAGCTCACTAAGACAGGGCCGAACTAATGAAAAACTGTTTTTT.

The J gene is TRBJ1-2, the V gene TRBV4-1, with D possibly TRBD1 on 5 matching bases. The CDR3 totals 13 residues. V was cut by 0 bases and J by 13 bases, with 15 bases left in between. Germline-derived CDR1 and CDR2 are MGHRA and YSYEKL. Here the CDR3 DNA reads TGCGCCAGCAGCCAAGATGAGGAACAGGCCCCCACCTTC. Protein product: CASSQDEEQAPTF.

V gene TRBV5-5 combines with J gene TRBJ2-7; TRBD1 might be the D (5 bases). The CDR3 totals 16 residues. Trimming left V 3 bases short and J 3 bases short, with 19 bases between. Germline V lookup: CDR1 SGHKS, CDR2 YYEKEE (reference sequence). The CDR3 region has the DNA TGTGCCAGCAGCTCAGGGCCGAAGGGGAAGGGCTACGAGCAGTACTTC. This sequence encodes CASSSGPKGKGYEQYF. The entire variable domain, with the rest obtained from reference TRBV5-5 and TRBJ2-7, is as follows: DAGVTQSPTHLIKTRGQQVTLRCSPISGHKSVSWYQQVLGQGPQFIFQYYEKEERGRGNFPDRFSARQFPNYSSELNVNALLLGDSALYLCASSSGPKGKGYEQYFGPGTRLTVT.

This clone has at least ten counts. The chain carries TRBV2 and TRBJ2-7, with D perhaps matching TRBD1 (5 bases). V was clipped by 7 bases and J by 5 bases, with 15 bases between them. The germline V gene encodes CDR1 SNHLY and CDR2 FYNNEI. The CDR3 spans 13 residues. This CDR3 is CASILGRVNEQYF. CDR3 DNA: TGTGCCAGCATTCTTGGCAGGGTGAACGAGCAGTACTTC.

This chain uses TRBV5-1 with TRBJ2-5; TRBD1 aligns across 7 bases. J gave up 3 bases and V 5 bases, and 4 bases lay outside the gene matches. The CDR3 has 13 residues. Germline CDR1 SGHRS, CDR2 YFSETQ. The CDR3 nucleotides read TGCGCCAGCAGTTACAGGGGTGAAGAGACCCAGTACTTC. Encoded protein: CASSYRGEETQYF.

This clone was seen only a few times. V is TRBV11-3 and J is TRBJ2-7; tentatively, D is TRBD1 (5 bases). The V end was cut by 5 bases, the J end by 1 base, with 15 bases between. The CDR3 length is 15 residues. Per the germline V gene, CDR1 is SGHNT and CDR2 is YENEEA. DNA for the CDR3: TGTGCCAGCAGCCAGGGTTCCCAGGGATCCTACGAGCAGTACTTC. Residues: CASSQGSQGSYEQYF. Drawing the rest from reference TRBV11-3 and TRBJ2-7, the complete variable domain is EAGVVQSPRYKIIEKKQPVAFWCNPISGHNTLYWYLQNLGQGPELLIRYENEEAVDDSQLPKDRFSAERLKGVDSTLKIQPAELGDSAVYLCASSQGSQGSYEQYFGPGTRLTVT.